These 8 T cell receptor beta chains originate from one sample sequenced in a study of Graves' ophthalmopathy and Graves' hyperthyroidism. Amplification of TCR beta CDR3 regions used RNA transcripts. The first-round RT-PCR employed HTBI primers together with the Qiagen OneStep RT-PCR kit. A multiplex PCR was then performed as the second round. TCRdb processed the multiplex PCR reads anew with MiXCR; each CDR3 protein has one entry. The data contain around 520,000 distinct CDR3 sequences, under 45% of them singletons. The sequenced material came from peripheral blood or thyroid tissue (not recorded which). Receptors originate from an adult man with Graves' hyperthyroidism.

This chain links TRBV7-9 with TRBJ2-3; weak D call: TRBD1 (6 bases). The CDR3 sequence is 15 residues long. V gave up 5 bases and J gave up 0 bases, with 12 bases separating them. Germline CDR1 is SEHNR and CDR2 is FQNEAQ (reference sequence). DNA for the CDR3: TGTGCCAGCAGCCAGGGGCGGACTAGCACAGATACGCAGTATTTT. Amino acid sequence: CASSQGRTSTDTQYF.

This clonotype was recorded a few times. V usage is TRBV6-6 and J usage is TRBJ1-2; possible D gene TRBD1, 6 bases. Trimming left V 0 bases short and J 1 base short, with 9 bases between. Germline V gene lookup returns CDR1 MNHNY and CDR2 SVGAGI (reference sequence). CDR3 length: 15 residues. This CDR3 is CASSYSEGGNYGYTF. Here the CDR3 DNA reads TGTGCCAGCAGTTACTCAGAAGGGGGTAACTATGGCTACACCTTC.

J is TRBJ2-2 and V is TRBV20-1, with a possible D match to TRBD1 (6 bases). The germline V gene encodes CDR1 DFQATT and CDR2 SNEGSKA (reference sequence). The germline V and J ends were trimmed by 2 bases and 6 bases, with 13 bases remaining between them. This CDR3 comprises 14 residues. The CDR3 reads CSARTSQGSGELFF. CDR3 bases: TGCAGTGCTAGAACAAGTCAGGGGTCCGGGGAGCTGTTTTTT.

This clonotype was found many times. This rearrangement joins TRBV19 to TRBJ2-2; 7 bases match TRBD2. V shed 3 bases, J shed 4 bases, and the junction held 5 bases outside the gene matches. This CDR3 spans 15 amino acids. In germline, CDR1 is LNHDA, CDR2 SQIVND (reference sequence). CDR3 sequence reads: CASSIAASGTGELFF. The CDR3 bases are TGTGCCAGTAGTATTGCGGCTAGCGGCACCGGGGAGCTGTTTTTT.

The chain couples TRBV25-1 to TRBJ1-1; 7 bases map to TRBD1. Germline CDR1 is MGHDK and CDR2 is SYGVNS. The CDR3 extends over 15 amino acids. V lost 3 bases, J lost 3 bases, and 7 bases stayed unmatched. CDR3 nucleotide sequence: TGTGCCAGCAGTGACCCACAGGGGCCCGACACTGAAGCTTTCTTT. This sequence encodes CASSDPQGPDTEAFF. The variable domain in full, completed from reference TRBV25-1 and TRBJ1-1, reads EADIYQTPRYLVIGTGKKITLECSQTMGHDKMYWYQQDPGMELHLIHYSYGVNSTEKGDLSSESTVSRIRTEHFPLTLESARPSHTSQYLCASSDPQGPDTEAFFGQGTRLTVV.

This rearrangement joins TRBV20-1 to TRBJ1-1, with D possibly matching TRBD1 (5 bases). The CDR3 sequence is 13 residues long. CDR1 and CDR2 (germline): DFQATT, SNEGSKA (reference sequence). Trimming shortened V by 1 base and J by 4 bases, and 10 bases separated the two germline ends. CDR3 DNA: TGCAGTGCTAGAGCTGGGGGTATCACTGAAGCTTTCTTT. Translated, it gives CSARAGGITEAFF.

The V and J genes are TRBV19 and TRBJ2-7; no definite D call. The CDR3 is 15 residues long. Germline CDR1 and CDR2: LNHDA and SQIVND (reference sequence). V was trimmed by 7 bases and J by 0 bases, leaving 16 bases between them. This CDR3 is CASTPIGRASYEQYF. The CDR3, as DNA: TGTGCCAGTACACCGATAGGACGGGCCTCCTACGAGCAGTACTTC.

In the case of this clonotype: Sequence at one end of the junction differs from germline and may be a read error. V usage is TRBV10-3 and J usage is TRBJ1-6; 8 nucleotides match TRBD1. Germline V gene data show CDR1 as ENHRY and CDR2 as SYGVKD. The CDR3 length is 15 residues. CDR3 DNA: TGTGCCAGCAGTGTGGGGACAGGCGCCAATTCACCCCTCCACTTT. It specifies CASSVGTGANSPLHF.